The sequence of this T cell receptor beta chain was determined in a study of identical twins. Comments on this clonotype: Its matching antigen is unknown.

TCRdb recomputed calls from the 5' RACE reads with MiXCR, one row per CDR3 protein. The sample yields hundreds of thousands of distinct CDR3 sequences, approximately 18% seen once. Study observations and caveats: Cross-sectional statistics underpinned the conclusions; the same donors were not followed.

This sample was also put to use in a study of T cells expressing NK-cell markers.

This clonotype originated in a woman aged 18-29 years in good health. The sample comprised PBMCs.

Written as DNA, the CDR3 is TGCAGTGCTAGGGGACAGGGTACCACCTACGAGCAGTACTTC. Translated: CSARGQGTTYEQYF. The rearrangement links TRBV20-1 to TRBJ2-7; 9 bases align to TRBD1. CDR1 DFQATT and CDR2 SNEGSKA come from the germline V gene (reference sequence). The V segment lost 3 bases and the J segment 2 bases; nucleotides outside the gene matches: 5. This CDR3 has 14 amino acids.